This T cell receptor beta chain emerged from a study of regulatory T cells in long-lasting Graves disease. General study points: Preferential use of TRBV28, TRBJ1-2 and TRBJ2-5 was seen in persistent disease.

Germline V gene data show CDR1 as LGHDT and CDR2 as YNNKEL (reference sequence). This CDR3 is 17 amino acids long. V lost 0 bases and J lost 0, with 12 bases in between. Described time point: newly diagnosed GD, antithyroid drugs for less than 3 months. RNA isolated from PBMCs was used to make the TCR library. For TCR beta, libraries came from iRepertoire HTBI primers and Arm-PCR of CDR3 regions. TCRdb independently ran MiXCR on the multiplex PCR reads; one entry per CDR3 protein. The sample includes some 500,000 distinct CDR3 sequences, about 16% of them seen just once. This clonotype has a handful of counts. Its antigen is currently unknown. Another study also made use of these data, one on T cells in Graves' hyperthyroidism and ophthalmopathy. From that paper: Hyperthyroidism had been newly diagnosed in patients aged 18 to 65, and its duration was under 2 months. HTBI primers were employed in a first-round RT-PCR of the TCR CDR3.

The clonotype was recovered from a woman aged 35-65 years with Graves disease. The rearrangement uses TRBV3-1 and TRBJ1-3, with a possible D match to TRBD1 (5 bases). Here the sequenced sample was peripheral blood mononuclear cells (PBMCs), taken at new diagnosis, from a patient treated with antithyroid drugs. This CDR3 reads CASSQDPQAISGNTIYF. CDR3 nucleotide sequence: TGTGCCAGCAGCCAAGACCCACAGGCCATCTCTGGAAACACCATATATTTT.